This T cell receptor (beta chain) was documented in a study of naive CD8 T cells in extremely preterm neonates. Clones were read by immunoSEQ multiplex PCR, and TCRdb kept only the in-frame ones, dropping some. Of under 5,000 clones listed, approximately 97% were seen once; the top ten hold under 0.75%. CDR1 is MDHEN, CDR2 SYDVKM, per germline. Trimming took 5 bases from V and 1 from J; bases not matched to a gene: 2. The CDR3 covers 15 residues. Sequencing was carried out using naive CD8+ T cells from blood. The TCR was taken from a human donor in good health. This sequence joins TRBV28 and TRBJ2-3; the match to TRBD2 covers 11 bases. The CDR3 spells CASSISGGGTDTQYF. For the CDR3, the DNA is TGTGCCAGCAGTATTAGCGGGGGGGGCACAGATACGCAGTATTTT.